The next 31 T cell receptor beta chains were all read from a single sample in a study of blood T cell repertoires in COVID-19 (dated by TCRdb to 2020 to 2021). The library was generated by the immunoSEQ multiplex PCR assay. TCRdb stores this immuneACCESS table with in-frame sequences only. Part of the clones is absent; in the studies checked, under half of the shortfall reflects unresolved V genes, and no reason is known for the rest. Counted in this sample were 350,000 or so clones; approximately 83% of them appeared once. The ten most abundant clones make up roughly 4% of the sample. Specimen: PBMCs or T cells enriched from blood (not recorded which). These receptors all stem from a woman in her thirties or forties with acute COVID-19.

This clone was found a few times. V and J are TRBV14 and TRBJ1-2, with a tentative D call TRBD1 (5 bases). The CDR3 is 13 residues long. V was cut by 1 base and J by 5 bases, with 8 bases left in between. Germline V lookup: CDR1 SGHDN, CDR2 FVKESK. The CDR3 is CASSQVSGYGYTF. CDR3 coding DNA: TGTGCCAGCAGCCAAGTTTCAGGGTATGGCTACACCTTC.

This sequence joins TRBV7-6 and TRBJ1-2; TRBD1 matches 9 bases. V lost 0 bases to trimming and J lost 8 bases; unmatched junction nucleotides: 7. The CDR3 covers 15 residues. From germline, CDR1 is SGHVS and CDR2 FNYEAQ. The CDR3 here is CASSLASGGQGGYTF. In DNA, the CDR3 is TGTGCCAGCAGCTTAGCGAGTGGGGGACAGGGAGGCTACACCTTC. Variable domain in full (rest from reference TRBV7-6 and TRBJ1-2): GAGVSQSPRYKVTKRGQDVALRCDPISGHVSLYWYRQALGQGPEFLTYFNYEAQQDKSGLPNDRFSAERPEGSISTLTIQRTEQRDSAMYRCASSLASGGQGGYTFGSGTRLTVV.

This chain uses TRBV9 with TRBJ1-5, with TRBD1 matching over 7 bases. Germline CDR1 is SGDLS and CDR2 is YYNGEE. The CDR3 contains 14 residues. Germline trimming cut 4 bases from V and 4 bases from J; bases unmatched to any gene: 5. The CDR3 coding sequence is TGTGCCAGCAGCCCGGCAGGGGGGAATCAGCCCCAGCATTTT. This sequence encodes CASSPAGGNQPQHF.

This chain links TRBV5-4 with TRBJ2-3, with TRBD2 matching over 8 bases. Germline assignment: CDR1 SGHNT and CDR2 YYREEE (reference sequence). The ends lost 7 bases at V and 0 bases at J; junction bases unmatched: 4. There are 14 residues in the CDR3. CDR3 coding DNA: TGTGCCAGCCAGCGGGAGTCTAGCACAGATACGCAGTATTTT. As protein: CASQRESSTDTQYF.

V gene TRBV5-6 combines with J gene TRBJ1-5; D unclear. The CDR3 sequence is 14 residues long. Germline-derived CDR1 and CDR2 are SGHDT and YYEEEE. The V and J ends lost 1 base and 4 bases respectively, with 9 bases between them. This CDR3 reads CASSLLAGNQPQHF. The CDR3 nucleotides are TGTGCCAGCAGCTTGCTTGCAGGTAATCAGCCCCAGCATTTT.

The chain employs TRBV27 and TRBJ1-5, with 7 nucleotides matching TRBD1. Germline trimming cut 5 bases from V and 5 bases from J; bases unmatched to any gene: 9. Germline CDR1 reads MNHEY; CDR2 reads SMNVEV (reference sequence). The CDR3 contains 15 residues. The CDR3 sequence is CASSPTGNGDQPQHF. Written as DNA, the CDR3 is TGTGCCAGCAGTCCGACAGGGAACGGAGATCAGCCCCAGCATTTT.

This clone was observed a few times. This sequence joins TRBV5-8 and TRBJ2-7; 8 nucleotides match TRBD2. This CDR3 has 13 amino acids. The germline V gene encodes CDR1 SGHTS and CDR2 YDEGEE. Unmatched junction bases numbered 8, after V lost 5 bases and J lost 7 bases. DNA of the CDR3: TGTGCCAGCAGTTCGCGGGGGGCACGGGAGCAGTACTTC. Protein sequence: CASSSRGAREQYF.

The V gene is TRBV19, the J gene TRBJ1-4, with TRBD1 matching 9 bases. The CDR3 runs 14 residues. The ends lost 6 bases at V and 7 bases at J; junction bases unmatched: 6. Germline values: CDR1 LNHDA, CDR2 SQIVND (reference sequence). The CDR3 region is CASRPQGASEKLFF. Here the CDR3 DNA reads TGTGCCAGTAGGCCACAGGGGGCGTCTGAAAAACTGTTTTTT.

The V call is TRBV6-5, the J call TRBJ2-7; tentative D call: TRBD1 (5 bases). V lost 4 bases and J lost 3, with 13 bases in between. The CDR3 spans 14 residues. Germline V gives CDR1 MNHEY, CDR2 SVGAGI. The CDR3 loop reads CASSFTQGIYEQYF. The CDR3 region has the DNA TGTGCCAGCAGTTTTACTCAGGGAATCTACGAGCAGTACTTC.

This sequence joins TRBV15 and TRBJ2-3; D gene unclear. Per germline, CDR1 LNHNV and CDR2 YYDKDF (reference sequence). V lost 0 bases, J lost 4 bases, and 14 bases lay in between. CDR3 size: 16 residues. CDR3 nucleotide sequence: TGTGCCACCAGCAGAGATTCAGGCGCCCGCCCAGATACGCAGTATTTT. It translates to CATSRDSGARPDTQYF.

J is TRBJ2-7 and V is TRBV3-1 (or the pseudogene TRBV3-2); 7 nucleotides agree with TRBD2. This CDR3 has 14 amino acids. Germline V gene data show CDR1 as LGHDT and CDR2 as YNNKEL (reference sequence). The ends lost 5 bases at V and 2 bases at J; junction bases unmatched: 6. CDR3 sequence (DNA): TGTGCCAGCAGCACGGCCAGCGGGACCTACGAGCAGTACTTC. Translating gives CASSTASGTYEQYF.

This chain connects TRBV27 to TRBJ1-2; tentatively, D is TRBD1 (6 bases). The CDR3 loop spans 15 amino acids. CDR1 is MNHEY and CDR2 is SMNVEV in the germline V gene (reference sequence). V gave up 5 bases and J gave up 4 bases, with 17 bases separating them. The CDR3: CASSPREGVGYGYTF. CDR3 coding DNA: TGTGCCAGCAGTCCCCGCGAGGGGGTAGGCTATGGCTACACCTTC.

The V and J genes are TRBV11-3 and TRBJ2-7; TRBD1 aligns across 7 bases. CDR1 is SGHNT, CDR2 YENEEA, per germline. CDR3 length: 13 residues. V shed 5 bases, J shed 3 bases, and the junction held 4 bases outside the gene matches. DNA of the CDR3: TGTGCCAGCAGCCGGGACAGCCACTACGAGCAGTACTTC. Amino acids: CASSRDSHYEQYF. Full variable domain (remainder filled in from reference TRBV11-3 and TRBJ2-7): EAGVVQSPRYKIIEKKQPVAFWCNPISGHNTLYWYLQNLGQGPELLIRYENEEAVDDSQLPKDRFSAERLKGVDSTLKIQPAELGDSAVYLCASSRDSHYEQYFGPGTRLTVT.

The rearrangement joins TRBV19 to TRBJ2-7, with unresolved D. From germline, CDR1 is LNHDA and CDR2 SQIVND (reference sequence). The CDR3 totals 11 residues. Trimming left V 6 bases short and J 5 bases short, with 8 bases between. Written as DNA, the CDR3 is TGTGCCAGTAGCATACGCGACGAGCAGTACTTC. Encoded protein: CASSIRDEQYF.

The V and J genes are TRBV18 and TRBJ1-1; TRBD1 is a possible D gene (6 bases). CDR3 size: 15 residues. The germline V gene encodes CDR1 KGHSH and CDR2 LQKENI. The germline V and J ends were trimmed by 0 bases and 4 bases, with 12 bases remaining between them. CDR3 in amino acids: CASSPPLAGATEAFF. CDR3 DNA sequence: TGTGCCAGCTCACCACCGTTGGCGGGGGCCACTGAAGCTTTCTTT. Drawing the rest from reference TRBV18 and TRBJ1-1, the complete variable domain is NAGVMQNPRHLVRRRGQEARLRCSPMKGHSHVYWYRQLPEEGLKFMVYLQKENIIDESGMPKERFSAEFPKEGPSILRIQQVVRGDSAAYFCASSPPLAGATEAFFGQGTRLTVV.

The rearrangement uses TRBV7-9 and TRBJ1-2; unclear D gene. Trimming stripped 2 bases from V and 4 bases from J, with 11 bases between. Germline CDR1 SEHNR, CDR2 FQNEAQ (reference sequence). The CDR3 runs to 14 residues. CDR3: CASSLLVEGYGYTF. DNA of the CDR3: TGTGCCAGCAGCTTATTGGTGGAGGGCTATGGCTACACCTTC.

The rearrangement uses TRBV28 and TRBJ1-6, with D possibly TRBD1 on 6 matching bases. The length of the CDR3 is 16 residues. CDR1 and CDR2 (germline): MDHEN, SYDVKM. V gave up 6 bases and J gave up 10 bases, with 22 bases separating them. The CDR3 loop reads CASSYPNARGGSPLHF. CDR3 nucleotides: TGTGCCAGCAGCTACCCCAACGCCAGGGGTGGGTCACCCCTCCACTTT.

The CDR3 DNA reads as TGTGCCAGCAGTTTTCACGGCCCCAACAGGGGCCACTATGGCTACACCTTC. Its translation is CASSFHGPNRGHYGYTF. This chain uses TRBV28 with TRBJ1-2; 7 bases match TRBD1. V shed 3 bases and J 3 bases; nucleotides not matched to a gene: 13. The CDR3 covers 17 residues. Germline V gene data show CDR1 as MDHEN and CDR2 as SYDVKM.

This chain uses TRBV27 with TRBJ2-7, with 9 nucleotides matching TRBD2. V lost 3 bases to trimming and J lost 4 bases; unmatched junction nucleotides: 4. The CDR3 length is 14 residues. Germline CDR1 MNHEY, CDR2 SMNVEV (reference sequence). The CDR3 DNA sequence: TGTGCCAGCAGTTTTGCTAGCGGGGCGTACGAGCAGTACTTC. Protein: CASSFASGAYEQYF.

The chain combines TRBV7-2 with TRBJ1-2; TRBD1 is a possible D gene (5 bases). The germline V gene has CDR1 SGHTA and CDR2 FQGNSA. The length of the CDR3 is 15 residues. V dropped 0 bases and J dropped 0 bases, with 8 bases sitting between them. CDR3 nucleotide sequence: TGTGCCAGCAGCTTAGCGAAAGGGGCTAACTATGGCTACACCTTC. Protein: CASSLAKGANYGYTF.

This sequence joins TRBV4-1 and TRBJ2-1, with 7 nucleotides matching TRBD1. Germline assignment: CDR1 MGHRA and CDR2 YSYEKL. After removal of 2 bases from V and 2 bases from J, the junction contained 3 bases not matched to a gene. The CDR3 covers 15 residues. CDR3 amino acids: CASSQSTGTYNEQFF. CDR3 nucleotide sequence: TGCGCCAGCAGCCAATCGACAGGGACCTACAATGAGCAGTTCTTC.

This clone is a singleton in its sample. In DNA form, the CDR3 reads TGTGCCAGCAGCTTGACAGGGAATCACCACGAGCAGTACTTC. Amino acids: CASSLTGNHHEQYF. The rearrangement links TRBV5-5 to TRBJ2-7, with D tentatively TRBD1 (6 bases). Germline CDR1 and CDR2: SGHKS and YYEKEE (reference sequence). CDR3 length: 14 residues. Trimming cost V 1 base and J 5 bases, with 13 bases left between them.

Details on this clone: Germline and junction disagree at one end, which may indicate a read error. The chain uses TRBV7-8 and TRBJ2-1, with D possibly matching TRBD2 (5 bases). Looked up from germline, CDR1 is SGHVS and CDR2 is FQNEAQ. This CDR3 is 15 amino acids long. CDR3 amino acids: CASRLRWADYTEQFF. The CDR3 DNA is TGTGCCAGCAGACTACGTTGGGCAGACTACACTGAGCAGTTCTTC.

There are a few counts of this clone. V is TRBV6-5 and J is TRBJ2-7; TRBD1 matches 12 bases. Trimming took 8 bases from V and 3 from J; bases not matched to a gene: 5. Per the germline V gene, CDR1 is MNHEY and CDR2 is SVGAGI. The CDR3 spans 14 residues. CDR3 nucleotides: TGTGCCAGCGGGACAGGGGGCACCAACTACGAGCAGTACTTC. It specifies CASGTGGTNYEQYF.

The rearrangement uses TRBV2 and TRBJ1-3; D might be TRBD1 (6 bases). Between the trimmed V and J ends, which lost 2 bases and 0 bases, there was a span of 14 bases. The CDR3 totals 17 residues. Germline CDR1 is SNHLY and CDR2 is FYNNEI. Here the CDR3 reads CASSETSGDTSGNTIYF. DNA for the CDR3: TGTGCCAGCAGTGAAACGTCAGGGGATACCTCTGGAAACACCATATATTTT.

For the CDR3, the DNA is TGTGCCAGCAGTGGAGAGGACACTAACACCGGGGAGCTGTTTTTT. Translation gives CASSGEDTNTGELFF. J is TRBJ2-2 and V is TRBV2, with D maybe TRBD1 (5 bases). The germline gives CDR1 SNHLY, CDR2 FYNNEI. The CDR3 is made up of 15 amino acids. Deletions cut 4 bases from V and 2 bases from J, with 11 bases between.

This chain joins TRBV19 and TRBJ1-4, with 7 bases aligning to TRBD1. With V trimmed by 3 bases and J by 8 bases, 6 bases remained unmatched. CDR1 and CDR2 (germline): LNHDA, SQIVND (reference sequence). The CDR3 consists of 14 residues. The CDR3 DNA follows: TGTGCCAGTAGTATTAGTGGACAGGTAGAAAAACTGTTTTTT. This encodes CASSISGQVEKLFF.

CDR3 sequence (DNA): TGTGCCAGCAGTGCCCTAACTCTATCTGAAGCTTTCTTT. As protein: CASSALTLSEAFF. V is TRBV25-1 and J is TRBJ1-1; D not resolved. V was cut by 4 bases and J by 6 bases, with 12 bases left in between. The CDR3 is made up of 13 amino acids. Germline CDR1 MGHDK, CDR2 SYGVNS.

The chain carries TRBV19 and TRBJ1-2, with 8 bases that match TRBD1. The junction had 9 bases not matched to a gene; V was cut back by 0 bases and J by 6 bases. The length of the CDR3 is 16 residues. Germline assignment: CDR1 LNHDA and CDR2 SQIVND (reference sequence). CDR3 coding DNA: TGTGCCAGTAGTATAGATCGGGCAGGGGGCTTGAATGGCTACACCTTC. Translation gives CASSIDRAGGLNGYTF.

Only one count was recorded for this clone. The rearrangement links TRBV21-1 to TRBJ2-5; TRBD1 is the table's D call and was not checked against the DNA. TRBV21-1 is deemed a pseudogene. The CDR3 is made up of 21 amino acids. The CDR3 DNA reads as TGTGCCAGCAGCAAAGAGGTGGGACATCAAAGTGGGGGTATCTTCCAAGAGACCCAGTACTTC. This sequence encodes CASSKEVGHQSGGIFQETQYF.

This sequence joins TRBV18 and TRBJ2-4; the D is unclear. The V gene lost 6 bases and the J gene lost 8 bases, with 8 bases spanning the gap. The CDR3 totals 11 residues. Germline CDR1 KGHSH, CDR2 LQKENI. This chain's CDR3 is CASSPADIQYF. The CDR3 bases are TGTGCCAGCTCCCCCGCAGACATTCAGTACTTC.